This TCR beta chain was sequenced for a study of T cell responses to AZD1222 COVID-19 vaccine. Libraries were prepared by immunoSEQ multiplex PCR; TCRdb keeps only in-frame clonotypes and omits some of them. In the table there are around 120,000 clones, 86% of which are singletons. The source is an adult who received the AZD1222 COVID-19 vaccine. Specimen: peripheral blood, collected 28 days after the second AZD1222 dose.

The CDR3 protein is CASSDWGTYLNEQFF. Here the CDR3 DNA reads TGTGCCAGCAGTGATTGGGGGACCTATCTCAATGAGCAGTTCTTC. This chain connects TRBV2 to TRBJ2-1; D is possibly TRBD1 or TRBD2 (5 bases each). From germline, CDR1 is SNHLY and CDR2 FYNNEI. V shed 3 bases and J shed 6 bases, with 15 bases lying between them. This CDR3 has 15 residues. Full variable domain (missing parts from reference TRBV2 and TRBJ2-1): EPEVTQTPSHQVTQMGQEVILRCVPISNHLYFYWYRQILGQKVEFLVSFYNNEISEKSEIFDDQFSVERPDGSNFTLKIRSTKLEDSAMYFCASSDWGTYLNEQFFGPGTRLTVL.